Shown below are 6 T cell receptor beta chains from a single sample sequenced in a study of OX40 agonist ivuxolimab in advanced cancers. The method was immunoSEQ multiplex PCR; TCRdb's version includes in-frame clones alone and lacks a portion of them. Of tens of thousands of clones in the sample, roughly 80% were seen once. The material was CD4+ or CD8+ T cells sorted from blood, obtained in a trial of the OX40 agonist ivuxolimab. These receptors all stem from an adult with an advanced solid tumor such as melanoma, head and neck, liver or kidney cancer.

The rearrangement joins TRBV19 to TRBJ2-5, with 11 positions matching TRBD2. The junction had 4 bases not matched to a gene; V was cut back by 5 bases and J by 2 bases. In germline, CDR1 is LNHDA, CDR2 SQIVND (reference sequence). The CDR3 has 15 amino acids. The chain's CDR3 is CASSVTSGGQETQYF. CDR3 DNA sequence: TGTGCCAGTAGTGTAACTAGCGGGGGACAAGAGACCCAGTACTTC.

The chain uses TRBV11-2 and TRBJ2-3, with 9 bases that match TRBD2. The CDR3 contains 16 residues. V gave up 5 bases and J gave up 0 bases; unmatched junction bases: 6. Per the germline V gene, CDR1 is SGHAT and CDR2 is FQNNGV. In DNA, the CDR3 is TGTGCCAGCAGCGGTGGACTAGCGCCTAGCACAGATACGCAGTATTTT. Protein: CASSGGLAPSTDTQYF.

This clone was seen only once. The CDR3 DNA reads TGTGCCAGCAGCATGACTAGCGGGGGCGCGCAGTTCTTC. This encodes CASSMTSGGAQFF. The rearrangement uses TRBV5-6 and TRBJ2-1, with 12 bases fitting TRBD2. Germline assignment: CDR1 SGHDT and CDR2 YYEEEE. With V trimmed by 4 bases and J by 12 bases, 5 bases remained unmatched. CDR3 length: 13 residues.

The chain combines TRBV27 with TRBJ2-1; possible D gene TRBD2, 7 bases. CDR3 length equals 14 residues. Germline V gene data show CDR1 as MNHEY and CDR2 as SMNVEV (reference sequence). Trimming pared 8 bases from V and 6 bases from J, leaving 17 bases between. The CDR3 coding sequence is TGTGCCAGCGGGCGACTAGCAGGGGTCAATGAGCAGTTCTTC. Translating it yields CASGRLAGVNEQFF.

The chain recombines TRBV9 with TRBJ1-6; maybe TRBD1 (6 bases). The CDR3 has 16 amino acids. CDR1 is SGDLS, CDR2 YYNGEE, per germline. With 3 bases removed from V and 1 base from J, the gap between germline ends came to 11 bases. DNA for the CDR3: TGTGCCAGCAGCGCCCGACAGGAGTCCTATAATTCACCCCTCCACTTT. It encodes CASSARQESYNSPLHF.

The chain combines TRBV19 with TRBJ2-5; D is ambiguous. This CDR3 is built from 18 residues. Per germline, CDR1 LNHDA and CDR2 SQIVND (reference sequence). Trimming stripped 3 bases from V and 2 bases from J, with 22 bases between. The CDR3 protein is CASSMALGFGLKQETQYF. The DNA of the CDR3 is TGTGCCAGTAGTATGGCTCTAGGGTTTGGGCTAAAACAAGAGACCCAGTACTTC.